The entry that follows covers one T cell receptor beta chain sequence. This sample was included in a study of monozygotic twins with inflammatory bowel disease. This CDR3 has 14 residues. CDR1 and CDR2 from the germline V gene are SEHNR and FQNEAQ (reference sequence). About 3,200 ng of total RNA went into each TCR library. UMIs containing a 6-nucleotide sample barcode were added via template switching. From the 5' RACE reads, TCRdb lists one entry per CDR3 protein and no DNA. This listing includes more than 75,000 distinct CDR3 sequences. This receptor was taken from a human donor with ulcerative colitis or Crohn's disease, or a healthy co-twin of an affected twin (not recorded which). Sequencing was done on a sample of blood. This chain links TRBV7-9 with TRBJ1-4. CDR3 protein: CASSLPEGGEKLFF.